This paragraph reports one T cell receptor (beta chain). The record originates from a study of blood T cell repertoires in COVID-19. Study background: Researchers got acute and convalescent COVID-19 samples from the United States, Italy and Spain. The cDNA or gDNA used as material had been derived from T cells, B-cell-depleted T cells, or PBMCs.

In the authors' workflow: Amplification of reference gene primers was used by the study to estimate nucleated cell counts. The protocol was immunoSEQ multiplex PCR, while the TCRdb copy is restricted to in-frame clones and leaves out a portion. V and J calls and clone size are copied from that table; D and trimming were computed from the DNA. The sample comprises under 35,000 clones, approximately 88% of which are singletons, and approximately 7.7% rests with the top ten. This clonotype was sampled from a woman aged 45-65 years with active COVID-19. The sample comprised peripheral blood.

CDR3 amino acids: CASSPGTSGSNEQFF. The CDR3 DNA is TGTGCCAGCTCACCCGGGACTAGCGGGAGTAATGAGCAGTTCTTC. The chain combines TRBV18 with TRBJ2-1, with 14 bases that match TRBD2. Germline V gives CDR1 KGHSH, CDR2 LQKENI. The CDR3 runs 15 residues. The V gene end was trimmed by 3 bases and the J gene end by 7 bases; junction bases not matched to a gene: 2.